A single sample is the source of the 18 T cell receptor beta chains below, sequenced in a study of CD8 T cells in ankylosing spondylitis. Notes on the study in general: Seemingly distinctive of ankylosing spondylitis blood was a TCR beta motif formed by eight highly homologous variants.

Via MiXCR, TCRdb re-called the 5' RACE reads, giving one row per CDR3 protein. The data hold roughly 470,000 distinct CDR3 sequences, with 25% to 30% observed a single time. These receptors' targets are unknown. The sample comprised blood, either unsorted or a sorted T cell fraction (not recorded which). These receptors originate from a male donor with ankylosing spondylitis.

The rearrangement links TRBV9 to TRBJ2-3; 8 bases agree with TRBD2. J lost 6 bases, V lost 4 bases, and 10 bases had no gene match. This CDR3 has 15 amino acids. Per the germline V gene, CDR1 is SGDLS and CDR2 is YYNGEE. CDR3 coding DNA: TGTGCCAGCAGCCGGCGCGGGAGGAGTTTGGATACGCAGTATTTT. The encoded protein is CASSRRGRSLDTQYF.

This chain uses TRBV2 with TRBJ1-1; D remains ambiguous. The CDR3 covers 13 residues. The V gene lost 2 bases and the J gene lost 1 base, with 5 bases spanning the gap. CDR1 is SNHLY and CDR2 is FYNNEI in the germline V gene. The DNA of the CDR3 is TGTGCCAGCAGTGAAAACGGGAACACTGAAGCTTTCTTT. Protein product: CASSENGNTEAFF.

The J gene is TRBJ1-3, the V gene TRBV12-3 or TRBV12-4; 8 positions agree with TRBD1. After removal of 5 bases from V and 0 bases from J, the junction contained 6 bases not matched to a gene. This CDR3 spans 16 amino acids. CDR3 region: CASSRDRIYSGNTIYF. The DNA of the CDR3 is TGTGCCAGCAGTAGGGACAGGATATACTCTGGAAACACCATATATTTT.

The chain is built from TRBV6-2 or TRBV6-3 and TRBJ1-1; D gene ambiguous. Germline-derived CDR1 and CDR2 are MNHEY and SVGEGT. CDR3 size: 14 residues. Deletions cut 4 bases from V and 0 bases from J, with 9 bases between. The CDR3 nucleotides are TGTGCCAGCAGTTTCGGACGGATGAACACTGAAGCTTTCTTT. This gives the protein CASSFGRMNTEAFF.

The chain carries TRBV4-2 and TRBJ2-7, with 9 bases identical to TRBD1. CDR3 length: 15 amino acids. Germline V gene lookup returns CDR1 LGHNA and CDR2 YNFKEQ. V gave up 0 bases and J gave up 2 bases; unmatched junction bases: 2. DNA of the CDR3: TGTGCCAGCAGCCAAGACGGGACAGGGACCTACGAGCAGTACTTC. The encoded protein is CASSQDGTGTYEQYF.

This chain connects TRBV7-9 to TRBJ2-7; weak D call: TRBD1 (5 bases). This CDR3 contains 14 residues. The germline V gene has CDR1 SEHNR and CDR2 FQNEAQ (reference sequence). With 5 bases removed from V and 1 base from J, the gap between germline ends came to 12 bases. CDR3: CASSTTDLSYEQYV. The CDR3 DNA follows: TGTGCCAGCAGCACGACAGATTTGTCCTACGAGCAGTACGTC.

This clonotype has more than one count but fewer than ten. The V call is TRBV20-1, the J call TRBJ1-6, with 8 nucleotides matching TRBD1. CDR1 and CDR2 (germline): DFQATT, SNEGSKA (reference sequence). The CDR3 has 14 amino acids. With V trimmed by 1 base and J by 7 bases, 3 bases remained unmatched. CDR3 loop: CSARGTGTNSPLHF. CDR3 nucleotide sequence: TGCAGTGCTAGAGGGACAGGGACGAATTCACCCCTCCACTTT.

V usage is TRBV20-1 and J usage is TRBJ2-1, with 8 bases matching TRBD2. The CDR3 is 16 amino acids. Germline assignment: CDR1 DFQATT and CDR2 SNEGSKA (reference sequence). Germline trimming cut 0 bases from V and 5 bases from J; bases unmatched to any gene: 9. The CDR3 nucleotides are TGCAGTGCTAGAGATTTAAGCGGGAGTGGCCACAATGAGCAGTTCTTC. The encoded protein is CSARDLSGSGHNEQFF.

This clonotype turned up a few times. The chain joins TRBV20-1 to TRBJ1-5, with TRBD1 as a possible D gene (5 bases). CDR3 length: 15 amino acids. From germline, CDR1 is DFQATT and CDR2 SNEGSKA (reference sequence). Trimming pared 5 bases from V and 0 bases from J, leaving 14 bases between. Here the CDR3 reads CSAGPGRSSNQPQHF. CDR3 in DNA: TGCAGTGCTGGACCGGGACGGAGTAGCAATCAGCCCCAGCATTTT.

The CDR3 coding sequence is TGTGCCAGCAACAAGGGACAGGGGGTCGGTACGCAGTATTTT. Protein product: CASNKGQGVGTQYF. The chain uses TRBV2 and TRBJ2-3; TRBD1 matches at 11 bases. This CDR3 spans 14 amino acids. CDR1 is SNHLY and CDR2 is FYNNEI in the germline V gene. After removal of 7 bases from V and 8 bases from J, the junction contained 8 bases not matched to a gene.

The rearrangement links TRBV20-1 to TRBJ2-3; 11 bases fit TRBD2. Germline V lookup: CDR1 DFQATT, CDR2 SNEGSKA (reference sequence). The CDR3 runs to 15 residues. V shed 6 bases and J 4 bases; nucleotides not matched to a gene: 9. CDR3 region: CSAPIAGGPADTQYF. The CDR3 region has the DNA TGCAGTGCCCCCATAGCGGGAGGGCCGGCAGATACGCAGTATTTT.

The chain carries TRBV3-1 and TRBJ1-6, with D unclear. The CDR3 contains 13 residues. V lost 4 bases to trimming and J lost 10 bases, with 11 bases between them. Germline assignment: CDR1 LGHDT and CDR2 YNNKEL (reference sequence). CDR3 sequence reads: CASSLATGSPLHF. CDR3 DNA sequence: TGTGCCAGCAGCCTAGCCACGGGCTCACCCCTCCACTTT.

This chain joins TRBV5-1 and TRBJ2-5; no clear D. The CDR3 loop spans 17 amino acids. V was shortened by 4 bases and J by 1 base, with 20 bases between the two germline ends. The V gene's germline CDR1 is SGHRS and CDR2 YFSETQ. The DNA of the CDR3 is TGCGCCAGCAGCACGACGACACGGCGGTTTTTCCAAGAGACCCAGTACTTC. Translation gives CASSTTTRRFFQETQYF.

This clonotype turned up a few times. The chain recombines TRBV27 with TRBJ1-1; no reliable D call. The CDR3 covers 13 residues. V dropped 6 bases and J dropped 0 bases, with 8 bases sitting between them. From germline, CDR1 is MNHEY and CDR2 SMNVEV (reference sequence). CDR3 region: CASSYAMNTEAFF. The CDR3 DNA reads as TGTGCCAGCAGCTATGCTATGAACACTGAAGCTTTCTTT.

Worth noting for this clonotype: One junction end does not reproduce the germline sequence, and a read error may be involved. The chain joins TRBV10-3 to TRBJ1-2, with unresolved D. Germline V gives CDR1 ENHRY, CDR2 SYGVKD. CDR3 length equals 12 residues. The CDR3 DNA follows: TGTGCCATCGGTGAGGACTTTTATGGCTACACCTTC. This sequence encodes CAIGEDFYGYTF.

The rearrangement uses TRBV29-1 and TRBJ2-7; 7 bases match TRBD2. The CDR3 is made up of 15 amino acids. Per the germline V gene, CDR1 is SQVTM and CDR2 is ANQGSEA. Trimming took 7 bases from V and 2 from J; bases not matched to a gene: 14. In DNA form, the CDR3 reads TGCAGCGCAACTCATGGCAGGGAGGGCCCCTACGAGCAGTACTTC. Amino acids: CSATHGREGPYEQYF.

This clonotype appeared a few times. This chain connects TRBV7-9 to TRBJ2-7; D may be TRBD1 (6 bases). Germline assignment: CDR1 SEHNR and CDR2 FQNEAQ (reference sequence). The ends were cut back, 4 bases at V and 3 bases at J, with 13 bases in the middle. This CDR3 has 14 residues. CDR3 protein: CASSSPWTDYEQYV. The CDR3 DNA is TGTGCCAGCAGCTCACCGTGGACAGACTACGAGCAGTACGTC.

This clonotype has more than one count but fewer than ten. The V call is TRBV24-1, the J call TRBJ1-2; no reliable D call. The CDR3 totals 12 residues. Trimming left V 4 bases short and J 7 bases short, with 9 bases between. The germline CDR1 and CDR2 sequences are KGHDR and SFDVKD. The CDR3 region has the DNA TGTGCCACCAGTGACCCTCCTTCTGGCTACACCTTC. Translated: CATSDPPSGYTF.